Presented here are 19 T cell receptor beta chains from one specimen sequenced in a study of T cell clonotyping in hematopoietic cell transplantation. TCRdb keeps only in-frame clones here, not all; method: immunoSEQ multiplex PCR. The sample lists about 29,000 clones, about 80% occurring once. Time point meaning: recipient sample about 28 days before transplant, after cytoreduction. The sample in question was peripheral blood mononuclear cells, obtained before stem cell transplant. The receptor set was obtained from a woman in her 30s with chronic myeloid leukemia. Some clones in this sample may be carry-over from other donors' samples.

This clone was found once. The chain carries TRBV29-1 and TRBJ1-1; TRBD1 might be the D (5 bases). Germline loops: CDR1 SQVTM, CDR2 ANQGSEA. CDR3 length equals 12 residues. V dropped 7 bases and J dropped 4 bases, with 13 bases sitting between them. CDR3 amino acids: CSAGGGTTEAFF. CDR3 nucleotide sequence: TGCAGCGCCGGAGGAGGGACCACTGAAGCTTTCTTT.

V usage is TRBV5-1 and J usage is TRBJ1-1; 7 bases align to TRBD1. CDR3 length equals 13 residues. CDR1 is SGHRS, CDR2 YFSETQ, per germline. J lost 5 bases, V lost 4 bases, and 5 bases had no gene match. CDR3 DNA sequence: TGCGCCAGCAGCCAGACAGGGTGGACTGAAGCTTTCTTT. It encodes CASSQTGWTEAFF.

The V and J genes are TRBV20-1 and TRBJ2-5, with D uncertain. V was shortened by 3 bases and J by 7 bases, with 6 bases between the two germline ends. Germline loops: CDR1 DFQATT, CDR2 SNEGSKA (reference sequence). This CDR3 is built from 10 residues. The CDR3 region has the DNA TGCAGTGCTAGCATGGGGACCCAGTACTTC. It yields the protein CSASMGTQYF.

The V call is TRBV2, the J call TRBJ2-7, with D uncertain. The V and J ends lost 6 bases and 0 bases respectively, with 6 bases between them. The length of the CDR3 is 12 residues. The germline gives CDR1 SNHLY, CDR2 FYNNEI. The CDR3 reads CASSRDSYEQYF. The DNA of the CDR3 is TGTGCCAGCAGCCGCGACTCCTACGAGCAGTACTTC. Filled out from reference TRBV2 and TRBJ2-7, the complete variable domain reads EPEVTQTPSHQVTQMGQEVILRCVPISNHLYFYWYRQILGQKVEFLVSFYNNEISEKSEIFDDQFSVERPDGSNFTLKIRSTKLEDSAMYFCASSRDSYEQYFGPGTRLTVT.

The chain recombines TRBV20-1 with TRBJ1-1, with D unclear. The CDR3 extends over 11 amino acids. The germline gives CDR1 DFQATT, CDR2 SNEGSKA (reference sequence). The V and J ends lost 2 bases and 3 bases respectively, with 4 bases between them. CDR3 sequence reads: CSARIHTEAFF. CDR3 DNA: TGCAGTGCTAGAATTCACACTGAAGCTTTCTTT.

V and J are TRBV2 and TRBJ1-6; maybe TRBD1 (5 bases). The CDR3 totals 14 residues. CDR1 is SNHLY and CDR2 is FYNNEI in the germline V gene. V lost 4 bases, J lost 7 bases, and 11 bases lay in between. The CDR3 bases are TGTGCCAGCAGTGGGACAAAGAAAAATTCACCCCTCCACTTT. This encodes CASSGTKKNSPLHF. Combining the CDR3 with reference TRBV2 and TRBJ1-6 gives the whole variable domain EPEVTQTPSHQVTQMGQEVILRCVPISNHLYFYWYRQILGQKVEFLVSFYNNEISEKSEIFDDQFSVERPDGSNFTLKIRSTKLEDSAMYFCASSGTKKNSPLHFGNGTRLTVT.

The chain uses TRBV2 and TRBJ1-2; TRBD1 matches 7 bases. Germline trimming cut 6 bases from V and 0 bases from J; bases unmatched to any gene: 10. CDR1 is SNHLY and CDR2 is FYNNEI in the germline V gene. The CDR3 length is 16 residues. CDR3 region: CASSSRRQGSNYGYTF. In DNA, the CDR3 is TGTGCCAGCAGCTCTAGAAGACAGGGTTCTAACTATGGCTACACCTTC.

The chain combines TRBV5-1 with TRBJ1-1; TRBD1 matches at 9 bases. Germline lookup yields CDR1 SGHRS and CDR2 YFSETQ. Losses at the gene ends were 3 bases for V and 4 bases for J; bases not matched to a gene: 13. The CDR3 is made up of 17 amino acids. CDR3 protein: CASSSVPGQGWGTEAFF. CDR3 nucleotides: TGCGCCAGCAGCTCCGTCCCGGGACAGGGATGGGGCACTGAAGCTTTCTTT. Filled out from reference TRBV5-1 and TRBJ1-1, the complete variable domain reads KAGVTQTPRYLIKTRGQQVTLSCSPISGHRSVSWYQQTPGQGLQFLFEYFSETQRNKGNFPGRFSGRQFSNSRSEMNVSTLELGDSALYLCASSSVPGQGWGTEAFFGQGTRLTVV.

The rearrangement uses TRBV10-3 and TRBJ1-2; D ambiguous. CDR1 is ENHRY, CDR2 SYGVKD, per germline. The CDR3 has 13 amino acids. The V and J ends lost 3 bases and 8 bases respectively, with 13 bases between them. CDR3 region: CAISDGVGYGYTF. The CDR3 DNA is TGTGCCATCAGTGACGGGGTAGGGTACGGCTACACCTTC.

The chain combines TRBV7-2 with TRBJ2-3; the match to TRBD2 covers 8 bases. Trimming cost V 5 bases and J 5 bases; bases outside gene matches: 21. Germline-derived CDR1 and CDR2 are SGHTA and FQGNSA. The CDR3 is 19 amino acids. CDR3 nucleotides: TGTGCCAGCAGCCCCGAACGGGAGGCGGGGGGAGGCGTGAAAGATACGCAGTATTTT. This translates into CASSPEREAGGGVKDTQYF.

To note about this clone: The junction and the germline gene differ at one end; a read error may be behind it. The chain recombines TRBV27 with TRBJ1-1; D is undetermined. This CDR3 has 14 amino acids. From germline, CDR1 is MNHEY and CDR2 SMNVEV (reference sequence). In DNA, the CDR3 is TGTGCCGGCAGCCTCCCGCCCCCGAACACTGAAGCTTTCTTT. Translated, it gives CAGSLPPPNTEAFF.

In this sample, this clone turned up once. This chain connects TRBV7-2 to TRBJ1-2; TRBD1 matches at 9 bases. V dropped 2 bases and J dropped 3; count of bases not matched to a gene: 7. The length of the CDR3 is 16 residues. Germline CDR1 is SGHTA and CDR2 is FQGNSA. CDR3 sequence reads: CASSLTGGASHYGYTF. The CDR3 bases are TGTGCCAGCAGCTTAACAGGGGGCGCGTCCCACTATGGCTACACCTTC. Full variable domain (outside the CDR3, taken from reference TRBV7-2 and TRBJ1-2): GAGVSQSPSNKVTEKGKDVELRCDPISGHTALYWYRQSLGQGLEFLIYFQGNSAPDKSGLPSDRFSAERTGGSVSTLTIQRTQQEDSAVYLCASSLTGGASHYGYTFGSGTRLTVV.

The rearrangement uses TRBV7-9 and TRBJ1-6; 8 nucleotides align to TRBD1. The CDR3 is 13 residues long. Germline values: CDR1 SEHNR, CDR2 FQNEAQ (reference sequence). Trimming took 6 bases from V and 9 from J; bases not matched to a gene: 4. The CDR3 reads CASSSRGLSPLHF. The CDR3 DNA reads as TGTGCCAGCAGTTCCAGGGGGCTTTCACCCCTCCACTTT.

The sample holds a few counts of this clone. The genes are TRBV2 and TRBJ2-5; 8 bases are a match to TRBD1. After removal of 4 bases from V and 7 bases from J, the junction contained 8 bases not matched to a gene. Per the germline V gene, CDR1 is SNHLY and CDR2 is FYNNEI. The CDR3 sequence is 14 residues long. The CDR3 loop is CASSARTGFGTQYF. The CDR3 DNA sequence: TGTGCCAGCAGTGCCAGGACAGGGTTCGGGACCCAGTACTTC.

The chain carries TRBV9 and TRBJ1-3; D remains ambiguous. V shed 4 bases and J shed 1 base, with 18 bases lying between them. Germline lookup yields CDR1 SGDLS and CDR2 YYNGEE. The CDR3 is 17 amino acids. The CDR3 bases are TGTGCCAGCAGCCGAGCAGGTGCCGAGGCATCTGGAAACACCATATATTTT. Its translation: CASSRAGAEASGNTIYF.

Concerning this clone: The germline gene is not matched at one end of the junction; a read error may be the cause. V and J are TRBV7-7 and TRBJ2-3, with D perhaps matching TRBD2 (5 bases). Germline-derived CDR1 and CDR2 are SSHAT and FNYEAQ (reference sequence). The CDR3 totals 15 residues. Here the CDR3 DNA reads TGTGCTAGCAGCCTCAACGGGGAACGCACAGATACGCAGTATTTT. Its translation: CASSLNGERTDTQYF. The variable domain in full, completed from reference TRBV7-7 and TRBJ2-3, reads GAGVSQSPRYKVTKRGQDVTLRCDPISSHATLYWYQQALGQGPEFLTYFNYEAQPDKSGLPSDRFSAERPEGSISTLTIQRTEQRDSAMYRCASSLNGERTDTQYFGPGTRLTVL.

J is TRBJ1-6 and V is TRBV7-3; no firm D call. Trimming shortened V by 1 base and J by 11 bases, and 9 bases separated the two germline ends. Germline CDR1 reads SGHTA; CDR2 reads FQGTGA. The CDR3 extends over 13 amino acids. The CDR3 here is CASSLNPGAPLHF. CDR3 in DNA: TGTGCCAGCAGCTTAAATCCTGGAGCACCCCTCCACTTT.

This clone was observed a single time. The chain uses TRBV7-3 and TRBJ2-7; D perhaps matches TRBD2 (5 bases). The germline gives CDR1 SGHTA, CDR2 FQGTGA. There are 11 residues in the CDR3. Between the trimmed V and J ends, which lost 8 bases and 4 bases, there was a span of 9 bases. The CDR3 loop is CASGGLYEQYF. The CDR3 nucleotides read TGTGCCAGCGGCGGGCTATACGAGCAGTACTTC.

This clone has only one observation. The gene calls are TRBV11-2 and TRBJ2-7; 8 positions match TRBD1. Germline V gene data show CDR1 as SGHAT and CDR2 as FQNNGV. Trimming cost V 1 base and J 5 bases; bases outside gene matches: 1. The CDR3 is 13 amino acids. The CDR3 DNA follows: TGTGCCAGCAGCTTAGCAGGGGGCAACGAGCAGTACTTC. Translated: CASSLAGGNEQYF.